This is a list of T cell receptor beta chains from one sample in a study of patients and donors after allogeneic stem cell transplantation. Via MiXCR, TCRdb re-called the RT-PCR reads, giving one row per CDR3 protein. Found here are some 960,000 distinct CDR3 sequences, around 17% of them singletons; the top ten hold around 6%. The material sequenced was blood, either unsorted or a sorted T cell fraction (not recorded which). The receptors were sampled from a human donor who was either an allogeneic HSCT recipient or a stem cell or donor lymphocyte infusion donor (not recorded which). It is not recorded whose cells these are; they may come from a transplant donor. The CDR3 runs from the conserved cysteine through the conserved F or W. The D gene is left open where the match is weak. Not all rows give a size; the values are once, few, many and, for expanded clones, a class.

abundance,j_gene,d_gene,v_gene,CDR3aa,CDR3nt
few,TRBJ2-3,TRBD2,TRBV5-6,CASSLLAGGQDTQYF,TGTGCCAGCAGCTTACTAGCGGGAGGGCAAGATACGCAGTATTTT
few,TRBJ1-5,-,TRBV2,CASSGVTGGNQPQHF,TGTGCCAGCAGTGGGGTGACGGGAGGCAATCAGCCCCAGCATTTT
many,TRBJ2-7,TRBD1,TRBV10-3,CAISALRDRSYEQYF,TGTGCCATCAGTGCACTCCGGGACAGGTCCTACGAGCAGTACTTC
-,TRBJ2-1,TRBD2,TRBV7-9,CASSPTGTSLNEQFF,TGTGCCAGCAGTCCCACAGGGACTAGCCTAAATGAGCAGTTCTTC
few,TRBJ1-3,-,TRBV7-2,CASSLEGDAGNTIYF,TGTGCCAGCAGCTTAGAAGGGGACGCTGGAAACACCATATATTTT
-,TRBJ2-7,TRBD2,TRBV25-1,CASSEGGRAYEQYF,TGTGCCAGCAGTGAAGGCGGGAGGGCGTACGAGCAGTACTTC
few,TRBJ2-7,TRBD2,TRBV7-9,CASSLAREGLTGQYF,TGTGCCAGCAGCTTAGCGCGGGAGGGCCTTACAGGGCAGTACTTC
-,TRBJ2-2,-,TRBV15,CATSREWAVNTGELFF,TGTGCCACCAGCAGAGAATGGGCGGTAAACACCGGGGAGCTGTTTTTT
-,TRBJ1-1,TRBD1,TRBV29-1,CSVVQGAFSSRTEAFF,TGCAGCGTTGTTCAGGGGGCGTTTAGTTCCAGGACTGAAGCTTTCTTT
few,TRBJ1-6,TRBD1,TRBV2,CASRPWDSANSPLHF,TGTGCCAGCAGGCCCTGGGACAGCGCTAATTCACCCCTCCACTTT
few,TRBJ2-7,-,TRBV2,CASRLTGRVNEQYF,TGTGCCAGCCGCCTAACCGGCCGAGTCAACGAGCAGTACTTC
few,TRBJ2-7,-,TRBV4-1,CASSQVMQGSYEQYF,TGCGCCAGCAGCCAAGTCATGCAGGGGTCCTACGAGCAGTACTTC
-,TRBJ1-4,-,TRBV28,CASRSGAEKLFF,TGTGCCAGCAGGTCAGGGGCTGAAAAACTGTTTTTT
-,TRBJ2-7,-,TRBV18,CASSPYGSYEQYF,TGTGCCAGCTCACCGTACGGATCCTACGAGCAGTACTTC
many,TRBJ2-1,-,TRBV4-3,CASSQDPSSAGGPYNEQFF,TGCGCCAGCAGCCAAGATCCCTCCTCCGCCGGGGGGCCGTACAATGAGCAGTTCTTC